This TCR beta chain was sequenced in a study of technical replicates of blood from a few donors. Germline CDR1 reads KGHSH; CDR2 reads LQKENI. This CDR3 is built from 14 residues. V shed 2 bases and J 3 bases; nucleotides not matched to a gene: 4. The repertoire was sequenced with immunoSEQ multiplex PCR; TCRdb's copy has only in-frame clones and lacks some. The sample has more than 65,000 clones; roughly 92% are singletons. Sequencing was performed on T cells isolated from PBMCs. The source is a human donor in good health. This chain connects TRBV18 to TRBJ2-7, with TRBD2 identical over 7 bases. The CDR3 here is CASSPSSGLYEQYF. CDR3 nucleotide sequence: TGTGCCAGCTCACCATCTAGCGGTCTCTACGAGCAGTACTTC.